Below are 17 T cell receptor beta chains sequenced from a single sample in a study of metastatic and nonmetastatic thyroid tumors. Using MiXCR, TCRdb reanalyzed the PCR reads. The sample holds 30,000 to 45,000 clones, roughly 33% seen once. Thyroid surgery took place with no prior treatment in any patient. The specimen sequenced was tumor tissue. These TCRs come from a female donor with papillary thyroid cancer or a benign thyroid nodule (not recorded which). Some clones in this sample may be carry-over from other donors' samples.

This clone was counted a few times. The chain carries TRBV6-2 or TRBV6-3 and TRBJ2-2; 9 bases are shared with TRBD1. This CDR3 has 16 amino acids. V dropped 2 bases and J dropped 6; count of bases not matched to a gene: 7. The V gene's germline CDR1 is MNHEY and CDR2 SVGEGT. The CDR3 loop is CASSYRGTGQAGELFF. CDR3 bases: TGTGCCAGCAGTTACCGCGGGACAGGGCAAGCCGGGGAGCTGTTTTTT.

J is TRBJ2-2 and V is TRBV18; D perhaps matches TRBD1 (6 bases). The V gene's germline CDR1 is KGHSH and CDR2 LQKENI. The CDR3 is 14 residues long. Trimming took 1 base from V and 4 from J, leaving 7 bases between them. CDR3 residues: CASSPQGVTGELFF. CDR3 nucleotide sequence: TGTGCCAGCTCACCACAGGGGGTCACCGGGGAGCTGTTTTTT.

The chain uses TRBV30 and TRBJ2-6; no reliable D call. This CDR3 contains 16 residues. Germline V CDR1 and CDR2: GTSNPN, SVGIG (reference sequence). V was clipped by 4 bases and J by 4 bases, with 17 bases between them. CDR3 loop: CAWNPTPAAGANVLTF. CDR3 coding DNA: TGTGCCTGGAATCCAACCCCGGCGGCAGGGGCCAACGTCCTGACTTTC.

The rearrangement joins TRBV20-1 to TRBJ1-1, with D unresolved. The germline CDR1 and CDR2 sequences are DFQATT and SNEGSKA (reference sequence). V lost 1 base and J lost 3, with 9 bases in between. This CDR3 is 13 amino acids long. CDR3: CSARVGLDTEAFF. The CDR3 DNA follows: TGCAGTGCTAGAGTAGGGTTGGACACTGAAGCTTTCTTT.

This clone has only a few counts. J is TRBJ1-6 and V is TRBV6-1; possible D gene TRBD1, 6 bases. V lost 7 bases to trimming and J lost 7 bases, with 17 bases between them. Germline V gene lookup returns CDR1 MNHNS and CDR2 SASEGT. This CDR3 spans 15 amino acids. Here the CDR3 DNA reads TGTGCCAGCAACGGACCTACAGGGACGAATTCACCCCTCCACTTT. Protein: CASNGPTGTNSPLHF.

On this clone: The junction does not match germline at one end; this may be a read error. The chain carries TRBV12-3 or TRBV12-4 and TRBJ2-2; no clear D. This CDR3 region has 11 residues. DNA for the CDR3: TGTGCCAGCTCGAACACCGGTGAGCTGTTTTTT. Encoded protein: CASSNTGELFF.

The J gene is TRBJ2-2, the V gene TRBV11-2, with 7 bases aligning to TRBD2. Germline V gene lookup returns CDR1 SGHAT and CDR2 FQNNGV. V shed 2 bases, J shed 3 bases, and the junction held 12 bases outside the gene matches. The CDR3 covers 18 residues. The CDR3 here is CASSLNRLARHDTGELFF. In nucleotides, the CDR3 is TGTGCCAGCAGCTTAAACCGACTAGCTAGGCACGACACCGGGGAGCTGTTTTTT.

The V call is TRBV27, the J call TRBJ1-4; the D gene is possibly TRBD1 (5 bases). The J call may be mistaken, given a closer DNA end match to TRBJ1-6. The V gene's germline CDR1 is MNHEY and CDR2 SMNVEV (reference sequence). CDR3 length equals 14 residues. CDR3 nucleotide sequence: TGTGCCAGCAGCCTCCTGGGACTAAATTCACCCCTCCACTTT. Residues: CASSLLGLNSPLHF.

The CDR3 spells CASSYRGRSQPQHF. In nucleotides, the CDR3 is TGTGCCAGCAGTTACAGGGGGCGAAGTCAGCCCCAGCATTTT. The chain is built from TRBV6-6 and TRBJ1-5, with 7 bases lining up with TRBD1. Germline-derived CDR1 and CDR2 are MNHNY and SVGAGI (reference sequence). V lost 2 bases and J lost 6; bases outside the gene matches: 4. CDR3 length equals 14 residues.

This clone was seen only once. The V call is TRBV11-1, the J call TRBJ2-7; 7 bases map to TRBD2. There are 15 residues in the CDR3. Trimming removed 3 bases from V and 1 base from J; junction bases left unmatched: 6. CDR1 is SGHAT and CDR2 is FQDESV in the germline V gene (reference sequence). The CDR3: CASSLTSLNSYEQYF. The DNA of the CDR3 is TGTGCCAGCAGCTTGACTAGCTTGAATTCCTACGAGCAGTACTTC.

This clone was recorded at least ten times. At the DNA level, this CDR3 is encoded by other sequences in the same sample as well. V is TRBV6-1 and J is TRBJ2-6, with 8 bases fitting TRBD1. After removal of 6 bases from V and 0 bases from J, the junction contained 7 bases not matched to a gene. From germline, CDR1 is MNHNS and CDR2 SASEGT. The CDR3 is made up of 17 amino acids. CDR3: CASRLGQGSSGANVLTF. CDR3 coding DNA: TGTGCCAGCAGACTCGGACAGGGAAGCTCTGGGGCCAACGTCCTGACTTTC.

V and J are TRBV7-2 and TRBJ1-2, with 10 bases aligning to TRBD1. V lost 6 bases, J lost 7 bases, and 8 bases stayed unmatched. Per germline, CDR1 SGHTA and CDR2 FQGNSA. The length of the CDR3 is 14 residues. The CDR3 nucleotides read TGTGCCAGCAGGAGCGGGACAGGGGTTCGTGGCTACACCTTC. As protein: CASRSGTGVRGYTF.

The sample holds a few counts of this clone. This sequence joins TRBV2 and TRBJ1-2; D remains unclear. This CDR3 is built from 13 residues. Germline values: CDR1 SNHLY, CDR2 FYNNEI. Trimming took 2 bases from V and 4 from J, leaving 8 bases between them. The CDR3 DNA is TGTGCCAGCAGTGAAAACAGCCCCTATGGCTACACCTTC. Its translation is CASSENSPYGYTF. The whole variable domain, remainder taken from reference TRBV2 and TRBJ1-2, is EPEVTQTPSHQVTQMGQEVILRCVPISNHLYFYWYRQILGQKVEFLVSFYNNEISEKSEIFDDQFSVERPDGSNFTLKIRSTKLEDSAMYFCASSENSPYGYTFGSGTRLTVV.

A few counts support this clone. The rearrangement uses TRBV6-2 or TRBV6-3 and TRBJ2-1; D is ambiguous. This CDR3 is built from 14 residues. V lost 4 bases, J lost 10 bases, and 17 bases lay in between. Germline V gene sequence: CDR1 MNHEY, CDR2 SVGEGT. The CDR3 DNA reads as TGTGCCAGCAGTTTCGGCCCTAATACGCGGGAGCAGTTCTTC. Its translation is CASSFGPNTREQFF.

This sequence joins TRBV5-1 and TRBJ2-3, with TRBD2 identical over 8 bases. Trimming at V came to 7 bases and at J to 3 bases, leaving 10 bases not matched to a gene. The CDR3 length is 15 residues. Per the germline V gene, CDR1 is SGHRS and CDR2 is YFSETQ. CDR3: CASYRSGIETDTQYF. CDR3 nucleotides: TGCGCCAGCTACCGTAGCGGGATAGAGACAGATACGCAGTATTTT.

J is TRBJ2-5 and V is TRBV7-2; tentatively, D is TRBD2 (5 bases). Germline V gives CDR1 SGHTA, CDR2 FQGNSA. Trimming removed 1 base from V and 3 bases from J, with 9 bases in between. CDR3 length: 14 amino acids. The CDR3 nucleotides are TGTGCCAGCAGCTTAGTGTGGGAGAAAGAGACCCAGTACTTC. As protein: CASSLVWEKETQYF.

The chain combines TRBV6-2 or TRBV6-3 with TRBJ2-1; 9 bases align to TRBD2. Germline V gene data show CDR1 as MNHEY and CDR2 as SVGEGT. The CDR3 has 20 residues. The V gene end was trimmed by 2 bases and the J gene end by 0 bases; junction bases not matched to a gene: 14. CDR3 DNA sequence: TGTGCCAGCAGTTACCCGAGGACTAGCGTGAGACCTAGCTCCTACAATGAGCAGTTCTTC. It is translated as CASSYPRTSVRPSSYNEQFF.